The sequence of this T cell receptor beta chain was determined in a study of blood T cell repertoires in COVID-19. Study-wide background: From the United States, Italy and Spain came samples of acute and convalescent COVID-19.

The length of the CDR3 is 15 residues. Germline values: CDR1 MNHEY, CDR2 SVGAGI. V lost 6 bases and J lost 0, with 11 bases in between. It was during active infection that Seattle patients were enrolled and then longitudinally followed. The authors' processing: Quantification of nucleated cells was approximated via reference gene primer amplification. Assay used: immunoSEQ multiplex PCR; TCRdb lists only in-frame clones, some missing. That table gives V, J and clone size, and the DNA gave D and trimming. The data show 400,000 or so clones, over 75% seen once. The source of this sequence is a woman aged 40 to 55 with COVID-19, enrolled during active disease. The material sequenced was peripheral blood. The chain has TRBV6-5 and TRBJ1-4; D unclear. Here the CDR3 DNA reads TGTGCCAGCAGCCGCGCCGGGGCAACTAATGAAAAACTGTTTTTT. Translating it yields CASSRAGATNEKLFF.